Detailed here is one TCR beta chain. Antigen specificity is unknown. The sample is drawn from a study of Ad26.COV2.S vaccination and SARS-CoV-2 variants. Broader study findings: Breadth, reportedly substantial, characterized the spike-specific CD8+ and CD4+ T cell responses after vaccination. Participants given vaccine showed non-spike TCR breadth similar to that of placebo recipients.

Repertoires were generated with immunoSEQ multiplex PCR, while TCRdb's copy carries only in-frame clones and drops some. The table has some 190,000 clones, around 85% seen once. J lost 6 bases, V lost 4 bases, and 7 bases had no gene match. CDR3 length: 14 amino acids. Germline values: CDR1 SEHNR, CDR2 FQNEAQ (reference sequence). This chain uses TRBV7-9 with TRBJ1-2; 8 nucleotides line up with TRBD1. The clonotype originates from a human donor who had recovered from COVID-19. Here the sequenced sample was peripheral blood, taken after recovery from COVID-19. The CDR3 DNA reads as TGTGCCAGCAGCTCCAGGGGGCGGGGAGATGGCTACACCTTC. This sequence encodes CASSSRGRGDGYTF. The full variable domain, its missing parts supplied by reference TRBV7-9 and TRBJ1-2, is DTGVSQNPRHKITKRGQNVTFRCDPISEHNRLYWYRQTLGQGPEFLTYFQNEAQLEKSRLLSDRFSAERPKGSFSTLEIQRTEQGDSAMYLCASSSRGRGDGYTFGSGTRLTVV.